Below, 17 T cell receptor beta chains from the same sample are listed, as sequenced in a study of blood T cell repertoires in COVID-19 (dated by TCRdb to the early 2020s). Library prep was done by the immunoSEQ multiplex PCR assay. The clones in this table, taken by TCRdb from immuneACCESS, are in-frame only. Not every clone is retained; where verified, under half of the shortfall comes from an unresolved V gene, and the cause of the rest is unknown. This sample has 150,000 to 200,000 clones in its table, and roughly four fifths of those were observed once. The ten largest account for 20% to 25% of the sample. Sequencing was performed on peripheral blood. The receptors were gathered from a woman over 75 with acute or convalescent COVID-19.

The genes are TRBV3-1 (or the pseudogene TRBV3-2) and TRBJ2-7; the D is unclear. CDR1 is LGHDT and CDR2 is YNNKEL in the germline V gene (reference sequence). The V end lost 4 bases, the J end lost 10 bases, and 20 bases lay between the germline ends. CDR3 length: 14 residues. The CDR3 sequence is CASSPKHTDTLQYF. In nucleotides, the CDR3 is TGTGCCAGCAGCCCCAAGCATACCGACACCCTCCAGTACTTC.

The gene calls are TRBV11-2 and TRBJ2-1; the D is unclear. The V and J ends lost 1 base and 5 bases respectively, with 12 bases between them. From germline, CDR1 is SGHAT and CDR2 FQNNGV. The CDR3 length is 15 residues. CDR3 DNA sequence: TGTGCCAGCAGCTTAGGGTCCAAACCGGACAATGAGCAGTTCTTC. It translates to CASSLGSKPDNEQFF.

Here the CDR3 reads CASSYTPEGSYEQYF. As DNA, the CDR3 is TGTGCCAGCAGTTACACCCCCGAGGGATCCTACGAGCAGTACTTC. This rearrangement joins TRBV6-5 to TRBJ2-7; D possibly corresponds to TRBD2 (5 bases). CDR3 length: 15 amino acids. The germline V gene has CDR1 MNHEY and CDR2 SVGAGI. Trimming pared 2 bases from V and 1 base from J, leaving 12 bases between.

The chain couples TRBV18 to TRBJ2-7; weak D call: TRBD1 (5 bases). Germline CDR1 KGHSH, CDR2 LQKENI. V was clipped by 3 bases and J by 4 bases, with 10 bases between them. The CDR3 loop spans 13 amino acids. CDR3 bases: TGTGCCAGCTCACCGGCTCAGGGTTACGAGCAGTACTTC. Translating it yields CASSPAQGYEQYF. The whole variable domain, filled in from reference TRBV18 and TRBJ2-7, reads NAGVMQNPRHLVRRRGQEARLRCSPMKGHSHVYWYRQLPEEGLKFMVYLQKENIIDESGMPKERFSAEFPKEGPSILRIQQVVRGDSAAYFCASSPAQGYEQYFGPGTRLTVT.

This chain links TRBV2 with TRBJ2-1, with 9 bases fitting TRBD2. V lost 4 bases, J lost 1 base, and 2 bases stayed unmatched. Germline V gives CDR1 SNHLY, CDR2 FYNNEI. The CDR3 consists of 15 residues. The CDR3 nucleotides read TGTGCCAGCAGTGGACTAGCGGTTTCCTACAATGAGCAGTTCTTC. Encoded protein: CASSGLAVSYNEQFF.

The CDR3 loop is CASSQRPSGVSTDTQYF. The CDR3 DNA follows: TGTGCCAGCAGCCAACGGCCTAGCGGGGTTAGCACAGATACGCAGTATTTT. This sequence joins TRBV6-2 or TRBV6-3 and TRBJ2-3; 9 bases match TRBD2. Germline V gene lookup returns CDR1 MNHEY and CDR2 SVGEGT. The CDR3 has 17 residues. V gave up 6 bases and J gave up 0 bases; unmatched junction bases: 10.

This chain links TRBV7-2 with TRBJ2-5, with no clear D. Trimming removed 1 base from V and 3 bases from J, with 9 bases in between. From germline, CDR1 is SGHTA and CDR2 FQGNSA. This CDR3 spans 14 amino acids. This CDR3 is CASSLVPGKETQYF. CDR3 nucleotide sequence: TGTGCCAGCAGCTTAGTACCAGGCAAAGAGACCCAGTACTTC.

This chain uses TRBV18 with TRBJ1-1; 10 bases align to TRBD1. There are 16 residues in the CDR3. Germline V CDR1 and CDR2: KGHSH, LQKENI. J was trimmed by 4 bases and V by 3 bases; bases with no gene match: 8. CDR3 in DNA: TGTGCCAGCTCACCTAGACAGGGGGCGAGTGGCACTGAAGCTTTCTTT. Translating it yields CASSPRQGASGTEAFF.

This chain connects TRBV14 to TRBJ2-1; 10 nucleotides match TRBD2. Unmatched junction bases numbered 8, after V lost 3 bases and J lost 3 bases. There are 17 residues in the CDR3. Germline values: CDR1 SGHDN, CDR2 FVKESK. Here the CDR3 reads CASSHRLAGVGYNEQFF. For the CDR3, the DNA is TGTGCCAGCAGCCATCGCCTAGCGGGAGTCGGCTACAATGAGCAGTTCTTC. Combining the CDR3 with reference TRBV14 and TRBJ2-1 gives the whole variable domain EAGVTQFPSHSVIEKGQTVTLRCDPISGHDNLYWYRRVMGKEIKFLLHFVKESKQDESGMPNNRFLAERTGGTYSTLKVQPAELEDSGVYFCASSHRLAGVGYNEQFFGPGTRLTVL.

V gene TRBV10-1 combines with J gene TRBJ2-2; 9 bases align to TRBD2. The CDR3 is 18 residues long. CDR1 WNHNN and CDR2 SYGVQD come from the germline V gene (reference sequence). V shed 1 base and J 3 bases; nucleotides not matched to a gene: 9. The CDR3, as DNA: TGCGCCAGCAGTGAGTGGGGTAGCGGGAGAGGGGACACCGGGGAGCTGTTTTTT. This codes for CASSEWGSGRGDTGELFF.

The CDR3 protein is CASSLPGQGQPQHF. CDR3 coding DNA: TGTGCCAGCAGTTTACCCGGACAGGGACAGCCCCAGCATTTT. The J gene is TRBJ1-5, the V gene TRBV28; 8 bases are a match to TRBD1. This CDR3 region has 14 residues. With 2 bases clipped from V and 7 bases from J, the junction kept 4 bases outside the gene matches. Looked up from germline, CDR1 is MDHEN and CDR2 is SYDVKM.

This chain links TRBV5-1 with TRBJ2-7; perhaps TRBD1 as D (6 bases). V lost 3 bases to trimming and J lost 3 bases, with 19 bases between them. The CDR3 is 16 amino acids. Germline CDR1 is SGHRS and CDR2 is YFSETQ. CDR3 region: CASSSGTSGKVYEQYF. The CDR3 DNA reads as TGCGCCAGCAGCTCCGGGACATCCGGTAAAGTCTACGAGCAGTACTTC.

V and J are TRBV19 and TRBJ2-7, with D possibly TRBD1 on 6 matching bases. Per germline, CDR1 LNHDA and CDR2 SQIVND (reference sequence). This CDR3 has 13 amino acids. V lost 5 bases, J lost 2 bases, and 10 bases lay in between. CDR3 loop: CASSRGQTYEQYF. In DNA, the CDR3 is TGTGCCAGTAGTCGTGGACAGACCTACGAGCAGTACTTC.

The chain is built from TRBV11-2 and TRBJ2-7; D is unclear. V lost 5 bases, J lost 5 bases, and 19 bases lay in between. The CDR3 sequence is 15 residues long. The germline CDR1 and CDR2 sequences are SGHAT and FQNNGV. CDR3 DNA: TGTGCCAGCAGCCTTTCCACCGCTAGATCAAACGAGCAGTACTTC. This gives the protein CASSLSTARSNEQYF.

This sequence joins TRBV2 and TRBJ1-2, with 8 bases that match TRBD1. Trimming at V came to 8 bases and at J to 1 base, leaving 12 bases not matched to a gene. The CDR3 is made up of 16 amino acids. Germline V gene lookup returns CDR1 SNHLY and CDR2 FYNNEI. The CDR3 spells CASRPSEDRVNYGYTF. In DNA form, the CDR3 reads TGTGCCAGCCGACCCTCCGAGGACAGGGTTAACTATGGCTACACCTTC. Together with reference TRBV2 and TRBJ1-2, the CDR3 gives the full variable domain: EPEVTQTPSHQVTQMGQEVILRCVPISNHLYFYWYRQILGQKVEFLVSFYNNEISEKSEIFDDQFSVERPDGSNFTLKIRSTKLEDSAMYFCASRPSEDRVNYGYTFGSGTRLTVV.

The chain carries TRBV24-1 and TRBJ1-1; D is possibly TRBD1 (5 bases). The CDR3 runs 16 residues. Germline-derived CDR1 and CDR2 are KGHDR and SFDVKD. Deletions cut 4 bases from V and 5 bases from J, with 19 bases between. CDR3 sequence reads: CATSELNLRVGTEAFF. CDR3 sequence (DNA): TGTGCCACCAGTGAGCTTAATCTCAGGGTAGGAACTGAAGCTTTCTTT.

This chain links TRBV4-3 with TRBJ2-6; 7 bases are shared with TRBD1. The V gene end was trimmed by 4 bases and the J gene end by 0 bases; junction bases not matched to a gene: 6. This CDR3 spans 17 amino acids. Germline lookup yields CDR1 LGHNA and CDR2 YSLEER. The CDR3 nucleotides read TGCGCCAGCAGCCGTACAGGGGACACCTCTGGGGCCAACGTCCTGACTTTC. As protein: CASSRTGDTSGANVLTF.